This T cell receptor beta chain was recovered during a study of Graves' ophthalmopathy and Graves' hyperthyroidism. CDR3 length: 15 residues. CDR1 and CDR2 from the germline V gene are SQVTM and ANQGSEA. The J segment lost 1 base and the V segment lost 4 bases, leaving 5 bases of the junction unmatched. Amplification from RNA transcripts yielded the TCR beta CDR3 regions. A first-round RT-PCR used HTBI primers, followed by a second-round multiplex PCR. TCRdb passed the multiplex PCR reads through MiXCR, listing each CDR3 protein once. Among around 660,000 distinct CDR3 sequences listed, about 38% were seen once.

V gene TRBV29-1 combines with J gene TRBJ2-5; 11 bases are a match to TRBD2. Sequencing input: peripheral blood. The receptor comes from an adult man with Graves' ophthalmopathy. CDR3 amino acids: CSVGLAGRGQETQYF. The CDR3 DNA is TGCAGCGTTGGACTAGCGGGAAGGGGCCAAGAGACCCAGTACTTC.